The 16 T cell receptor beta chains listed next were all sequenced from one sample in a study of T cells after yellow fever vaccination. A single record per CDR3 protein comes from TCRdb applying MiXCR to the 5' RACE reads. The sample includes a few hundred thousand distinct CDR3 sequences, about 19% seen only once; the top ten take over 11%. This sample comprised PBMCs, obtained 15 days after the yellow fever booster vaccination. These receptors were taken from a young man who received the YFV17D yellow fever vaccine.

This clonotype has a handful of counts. The CDR3 nucleotides read TGCGCCAGCAGCTTGATTCCGGGTGCTAGCTCTGGGGCCAACGTCCTGACTTTC. It translates to CASSLIPGASSGANVLTF. The chain carries TRBV5-1 and TRBJ2-6; D not certain. V was clipped by 1 base and J by 0 bases, with 14 bases between them. Germline V lookup: CDR1 SGHRS, CDR2 YFSETQ. This CDR3 spans 18 amino acids.

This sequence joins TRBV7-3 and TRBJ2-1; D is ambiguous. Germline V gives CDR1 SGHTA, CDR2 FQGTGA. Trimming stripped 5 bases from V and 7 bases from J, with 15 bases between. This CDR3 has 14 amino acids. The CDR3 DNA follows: TGTGCCAGCAGCCCGAACTCGGAAGTTAATGAGCAGTTCTTC. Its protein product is CASSPNSEVNEQFF. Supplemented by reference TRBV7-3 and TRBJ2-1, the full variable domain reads GAGVSQTPSNKVTEKGKYVELRCDPISGHTALYWYRQSLGQGPEFLIYFQGTGAADDSGLPNDRFFAVRPEGSVSTLKIQRTERGDSAVYLCASSPNSEVNEQFFGPGTRLTVL.

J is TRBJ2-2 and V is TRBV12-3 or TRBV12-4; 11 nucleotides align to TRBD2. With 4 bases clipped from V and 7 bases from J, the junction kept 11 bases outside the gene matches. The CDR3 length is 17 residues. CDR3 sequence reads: CASSSFLAGGPDGELFF. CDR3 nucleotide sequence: TGTGCCAGCAGTTCCTTCTTAGCGGGAGGGCCTGACGGGGAGCTGTTTTTT.

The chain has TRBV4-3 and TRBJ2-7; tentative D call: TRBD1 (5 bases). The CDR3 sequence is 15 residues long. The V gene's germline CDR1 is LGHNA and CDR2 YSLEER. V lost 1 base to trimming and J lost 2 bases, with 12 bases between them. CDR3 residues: CASSQGVQGPYEQYF. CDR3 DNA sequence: TGCGCCAGCAGCCAAGGGGTCCAGGGCCCCTACGAGCAGTACTTC.

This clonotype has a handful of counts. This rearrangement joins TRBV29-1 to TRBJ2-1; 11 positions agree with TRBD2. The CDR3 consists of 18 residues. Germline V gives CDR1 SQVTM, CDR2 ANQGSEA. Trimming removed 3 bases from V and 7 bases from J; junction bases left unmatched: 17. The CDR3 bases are TGCAGCGTTGACAGGGAGGTACTAGCGGGAGTAGTCCGTAATGAGCAGTTCTTC. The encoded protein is CSVDREVLAGVVRNEQFF.

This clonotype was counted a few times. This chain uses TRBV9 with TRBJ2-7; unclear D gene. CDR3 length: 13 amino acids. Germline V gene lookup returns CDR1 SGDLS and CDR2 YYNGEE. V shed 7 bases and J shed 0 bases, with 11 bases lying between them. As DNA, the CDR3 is TGTGCCAGCGGGTCGGTCAGCTCCTACGAGCAGTACTTC. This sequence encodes CASGSVSSYEQYF.

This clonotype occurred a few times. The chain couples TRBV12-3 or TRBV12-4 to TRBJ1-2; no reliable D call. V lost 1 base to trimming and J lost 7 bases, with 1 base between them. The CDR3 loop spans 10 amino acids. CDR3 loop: CASSLVGYTF. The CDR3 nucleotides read TGTGCCAGCAGTTTAGTTGGCTACACCTTC.

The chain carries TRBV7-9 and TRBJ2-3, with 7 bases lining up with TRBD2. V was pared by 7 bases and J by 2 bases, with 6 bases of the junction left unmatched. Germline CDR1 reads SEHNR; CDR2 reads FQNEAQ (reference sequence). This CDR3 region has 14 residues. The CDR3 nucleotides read TGTGCCAGCATCCCTACTAGCGACACAGATACGCAGTATTTT. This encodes CASIPTSDTDTQYF.

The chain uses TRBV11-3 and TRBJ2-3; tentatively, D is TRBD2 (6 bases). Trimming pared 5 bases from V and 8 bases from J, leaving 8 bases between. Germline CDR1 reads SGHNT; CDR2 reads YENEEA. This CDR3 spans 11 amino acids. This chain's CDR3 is CASSQEGTQYF. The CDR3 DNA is TGTGCCAGCAGCCAGGAGGGTACGCAGTATTTT.

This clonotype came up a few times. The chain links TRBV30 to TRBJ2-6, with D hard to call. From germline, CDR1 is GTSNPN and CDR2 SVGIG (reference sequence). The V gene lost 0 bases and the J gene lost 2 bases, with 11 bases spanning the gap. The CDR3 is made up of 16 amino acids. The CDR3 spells CAWSVWEGTGANVLTF. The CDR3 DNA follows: TGTGCCTGGAGTGTATGGGAAGGCACTGGGGCCAACGTCCTGACTTTC.

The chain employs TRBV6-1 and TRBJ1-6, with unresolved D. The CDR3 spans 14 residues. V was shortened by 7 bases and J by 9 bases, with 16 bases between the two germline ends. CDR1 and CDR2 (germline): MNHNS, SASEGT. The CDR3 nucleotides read TGTGCCAGCACCACCGATCCGATGAGTTCACCCCTCCACTTT. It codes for CASTTDPMSSPLHF.

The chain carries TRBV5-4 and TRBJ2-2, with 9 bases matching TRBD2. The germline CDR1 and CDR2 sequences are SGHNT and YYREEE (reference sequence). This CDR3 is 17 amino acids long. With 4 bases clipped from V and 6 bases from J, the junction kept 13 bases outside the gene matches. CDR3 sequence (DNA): TGTGCCAGCAGCCCCTCTCGCGGGAGGGCCCCCGCCGGGGAGCTGTTTTTT. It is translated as CASSPSRGRAPAGELFF.

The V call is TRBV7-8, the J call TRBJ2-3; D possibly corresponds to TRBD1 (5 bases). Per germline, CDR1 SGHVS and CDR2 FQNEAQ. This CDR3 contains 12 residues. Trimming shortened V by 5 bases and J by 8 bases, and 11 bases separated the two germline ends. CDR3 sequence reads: CASSPGSATQYF. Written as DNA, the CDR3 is TGTGCCAGCAGCCCAGGGTCGGCTACGCAGTATTTT.

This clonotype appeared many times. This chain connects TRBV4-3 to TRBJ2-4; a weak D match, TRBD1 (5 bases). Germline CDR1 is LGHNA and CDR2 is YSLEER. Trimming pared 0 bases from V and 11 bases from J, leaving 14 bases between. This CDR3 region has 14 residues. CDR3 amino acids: CASSQDGAHALQYF. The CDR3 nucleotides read TGCGCCAGCAGCCAAGATGGGGCCCATGCCCTTCAGTACTTC.

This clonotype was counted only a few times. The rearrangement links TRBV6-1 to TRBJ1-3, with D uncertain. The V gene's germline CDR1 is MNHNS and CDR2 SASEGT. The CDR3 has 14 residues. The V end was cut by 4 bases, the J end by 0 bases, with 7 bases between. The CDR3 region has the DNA TGTGCCAGCAGTGCGGCGGACTCTGGAAACACCATATATTTT. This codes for CASSAADSGNTIYF.

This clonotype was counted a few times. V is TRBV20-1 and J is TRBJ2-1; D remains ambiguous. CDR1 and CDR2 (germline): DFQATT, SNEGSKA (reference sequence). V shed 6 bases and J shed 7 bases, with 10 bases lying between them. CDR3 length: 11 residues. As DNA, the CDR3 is TGCAGTGCCCCGTGGGTTAATGAGCAGTTCTTC. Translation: CSAPWVNEQFF.